This paragraph covers one T cell receptor (beta chain) sequence. The antigen is not known. Produced via immunoSEQ multiplex PCR; TCRdb's table is partial and in-frame only. The table lists about 160,000 clones, 86% of them singletons, with approximately 2.4% in the top ten. This specimen belongs to a study of cytomegalovirus exposure and HLA in healthy donors. The CDR3 is 15 amino acids. V was clipped by 0 bases and J by 2 bases, with 11 bases between them. Germline V lookup: CDR1 SGDLS, CDR2 YYNGEE. General observations from the study: Researchers catalogued roughly 150 TCR beta chains as cytomegalovirus-associated.

Source material: PBMCs. This chain uses TRBV9 with TRBJ2-5; D not certain. The sequence was collected from a woman between 18 and 29 years old in good health and CMV-seronegative. CDR3 coding DNA: TGTGCCAGCAGCGTAGCTCGCGGATTTCAAGAGACCCAGTACTTC. This encodes CASSVARGFQETQYF.